Shown below are 28 T cell receptor beta chains from a single sample sequenced in a study of shared clonotypes between healthy human individuals. Assay: immunoSEQ multiplex PCR; the TCRdb copy retains only in-frame clones and omits some. The repertoire holds 1.5 million to 2.5 million clones, with about 95% as singletons. Selected positively for CCR7 and CD45RO-negative, naive CD8 cells excluded terminally differentiated effector memory CD45RA+ cells. The specimen sequenced was naive CD8+ T cells sorted from blood. These receptors were obtained from a man younger than 35 in good health.

The chain carries TRBV19 and TRBJ2-7; D is possibly TRBD1 (6 bases). CDR1 is LNHDA, CDR2 SQIVND, per germline (reference sequence). The CDR3 loop spans 15 amino acids. V lost 0 bases, J lost 3 bases, and 12 bases lay in between. The CDR3 sequence: CASSIDQTGVYEQYF. In nucleotides, the CDR3 is TGTGCCAGTAGTATAGATCAGACAGGAGTCTACGAGCAGTACTTC.

The chain is built from TRBV4-1 and TRBJ2-7, with 8 bases matching TRBD2. After removal of 4 bases from V and 2 bases from J, the junction contained 7 bases not matched to a gene. This CDR3 is built from 15 residues. The germline V gene has CDR1 MGHRA and CDR2 YSYEKL. CDR3 coding DNA: TGCGCCAGCAGCCTACTAGCGGAAAAACCCTACGAGCAGTACTTC. It encodes CASSLLAEKPYEQYF.

Notes on this clone: Distinct nucleotide sequences in the sample also encode this CDR3. The rearrangement uses TRBV11-2 and TRBJ2-7; D call uncertain. The length of the CDR3 is 13 residues. Germline lookup yields CDR1 SGHAT and CDR2 FQNNGV. V lost 5 bases, J lost 3 bases, and 11 bases lay in between. The DNA for the CDR3 is TGTGCCAGCAGCCCCGGTCCGGACTACGAGCAGTACTTC. This gives the protein CASSPGPDYEQYF.

With regard to this clone: Additional DNA sequences in this sample encode the identical CDR3. The chain links TRBV7-9 to TRBJ1-2, with no clear D. Germline V lookup: CDR1 SEHNR, CDR2 FQNEAQ (reference sequence). This CDR3 has 13 amino acids. Deletions cut 6 bases from V and 8 bases from J, with 16 bases between. This CDR3 reads CASSPNTGGGYTF. The CDR3 bases are TGTGCCAGCAGTCCCAACACGGGAGGGGGCTACACCTTC.

The chain combines TRBV2 with TRBJ1-2; the match to TRBD1 covers 11 bases. Germline CDR1 and CDR2: SNHLY and FYNNEI. The CDR3 contains 15 residues. The ends lost 6 bases at V and 6 bases at J; junction bases unmatched: 9. CDR3 in DNA: TGTGCCAGCAGCCTTTCGGGACAGGGGGAGAATGGCTACACCTTC. It encodes CASSLSGQGENGYTF.

Turning to this clone: Other DNA sequences from this sample encode an identical CDR3 as well. The CDR3 DNA reads TGTGCCAGCAGTTTAGGGGGCTCAGATACGCAGTATTTT. Translation: CASSLGGSDTQYF. This chain joins TRBV28 and TRBJ2-3; D might be TRBD1 (6 bases). CDR1 and CDR2 from the germline V gene are MDHEN and SYDVKM. This CDR3 contains 13 residues. The V gene lost 2 bases and the J gene lost 4 bases, with 7 bases spanning the gap.

This clone came up once. At one end the junction does not follow the germline gene, possibly because of a read error. This sequence joins TRBV28 and TRBJ2-3; D perhaps matches TRBD2 (6 bases). The CDR3 sequence is 11 residues long. In germline, CDR1 is MDHEN, CDR2 SYDVKM. CDR3 loop: CASGLSETQYF. Here the CDR3 DNA reads TGTGCCAGCGGACTATCAGAGACGCAGTATTTT.

The V and J genes are TRBV30 and TRBJ2-7; D is uncertain. The CDR3 has 13 residues. Between the trimmed V and J ends, which lost 2 bases and 5 bases, there was a span of 13 bases. Looked up from germline, CDR1 is GTSNPN and CDR2 is SVGIG (reference sequence). For the CDR3, the DNA is TGTGCCTGGAGTCGAGGATCGGGCCACGAGCAGTACTTC. This codes for CAWSRGSGHEQYF.

The chain couples TRBV5-1 to TRBJ2-7; D is tentatively TRBD1 or TRBD2 (6 bases each). The CDR3 runs to 18 residues. The germline V and J ends were trimmed by 4 bases and 4 bases, with 27 bases remaining between them. Germline V gene lookup returns CDR1 SGHRS and CDR2 YFSETQ. CDR3: CASSDSDSLGRIMYEQYF. Here the CDR3 DNA reads TGCGCCAGCAGCGACTCGGACAGTTTGGGGAGGATAATGTACGAGCAGTACTTC.

This clone was counted a single time. The J gene is TRBJ1-5, the V gene TRBV5-1; TRBD1 is a possible D gene (6 bases). The germline V gene has CDR1 SGHRS and CDR2 YFSETQ. Trimming took 3 bases from V and 3 from J, leaving 19 bases between them. There are 17 residues in the CDR3. The CDR3 sequence is CASSSSVGGNFNQPQHF. CDR3 bases: TGCGCCAGCAGCTCCAGCGTAGGGGGAAACTTCAATCAGCCCCAGCATTTT.

The V and J genes are TRBV7-8 and TRBJ2-5, with D possibly being TRBD2 (6 bases). From germline, CDR1 is SGHVS and CDR2 FQNEAQ. V lost 2 bases and J 1 base, leaving 14 bases between the germline ends. This CDR3 spans 16 amino acids. The CDR3 region is CASSLLLEGLQETQYF. CDR3 in DNA: TGTGCCAGCAGCTTATTACTAGAGGGACTCCAAGAGACCCAGTACTTC.

V gene TRBV6-6 combines with J gene TRBJ2-2; the match to TRBD2 covers 7 bases. Germline V gene lookup returns CDR1 MNHNY and CDR2 SVGAGI (reference sequence). CDR3 length: 16 amino acids. V lost 0 bases to trimming and J lost 4 bases; unmatched junction nucleotides: 5. The DNA of the CDR3 is TGTGCCAGCAGTTACTCGGGGGGGGGACCCACCGGGGAGCTGTTTTTT. Its protein product is CASSYSGGGPTGELFF.

The genes are TRBV2 and TRBJ1-1; TRBD1 might be the D (5 bases). The ends were cut back, 3 bases at V and 5 bases at J, with 22 bases in the middle. CDR1 is SNHLY and CDR2 is FYNNEI in the germline V gene. The CDR3 loop spans 17 amino acids. CDR3 sequence (DNA): TGTGCCAGCAGTGATTCGACAAGAGCTGGGGGAAGAACTGAAGCTTTCTTT. As protein: CASSDSTRAGGRTEAFF. The whole variable domain, filled in from reference TRBV2 and TRBJ1-1, reads EPEVTQTPSHQVTQMGQEVILRCVPISNHLYFYWYRQILGQKVEFLVSFYNNEISEKSEIFDDQFSVERPDGSNFTLKIRSTKLEDSAMYFCASSDSTRAGGRTEAFFGQGTRLTVV.

This chain uses TRBV4-1 with TRBJ2-1, with D possibly being TRBD2 (6 bases). The germline V gene encodes CDR1 MGHRA and CDR2 YSYEKL. Trimming removed 3 bases from V and 2 bases from J, with 17 bases in between. There are 17 residues in the CDR3. The CDR3 DNA reads as TGCGCCAGCAGCCACCCCAGCGGGCAAACGCCCTACAATGAGCAGTTCTTC. It specifies CASSHPSGQTPYNEQFF.

The rearrangement joins TRBV6-5 to TRBJ2-5, with TRBD1 matching over 10 bases. CDR1 MNHEY and CDR2 SVGAGI come from the germline V gene. This CDR3 is built from 15 residues. The V gene end was trimmed by 3 bases and the J gene end by 5 bases; junction bases not matched to a gene: 6. CDR3 residues: CASSYGTGAGETQYF. CDR3 bases: TGTGCCAGCAGTTATGGGACAGGGGCTGGGGAGACCCAGTACTTC.

This sequence joins TRBV19 and TRBJ2-2; D ambiguous. Germline-derived CDR1 and CDR2 are LNHDA and SQIVND (reference sequence). Trimming cost V 6 bases and J 0 bases, with 11 bases left between them. The CDR3 has 15 residues. The chain's CDR3 is CASSPTYTNTGELFF. The CDR3 nucleotides are TGTGCCAGTAGCCCGACTTATACGAACACCGGGGAGCTGTTTTTT.

V is TRBV29-1 and J is TRBJ2-7; D is uncertain. CDR3 length equals 10 residues. Trimming pared 6 bases from V and 4 bases from J, leaving 7 bases between. Per germline, CDR1 SQVTM and CDR2 ANQGSEA. The CDR3 region is CSVVIYEQYF. DNA of the CDR3: TGCAGCGTAGTCATATACGAGCAGTACTTC.

The J gene is TRBJ2-2, the V gene TRBV15; D is unresolved. This CDR3 has 12 amino acids. With 5 bases removed from V and 8 bases from J, the gap between germline ends came to 9 bases. Germline lookup yields CDR1 LNHNV and CDR2 YYDKDF (reference sequence). The CDR3 sequence: CATSGLPGELFF. The CDR3 DNA sequence: TGTGCCACCAGCGGCCTCCCGGGGGAGCTGTTTTTT.

The J gene is TRBJ2-3, the V gene TRBV30; possible D gene TRBD2, 6 bases. Trimming removed 3 bases at V and 1 base at J, with 11 bases between. The germline V gene encodes CDR1 GTSNPN and CDR2 SVGIG (reference sequence). The CDR3 has 14 amino acids. The CDR3: CAWSLTGGTDTQYF. The CDR3, as DNA: TGTGCCTGGAGCCTGACGGGGGGCACAGATACGCAGTATTTT.

This clone was seen only once. The chain is built from TRBV13 and TRBJ2-7; 13 nucleotides agree with TRBD2. CDR3 length: 15 amino acids. Losses at the gene ends were 5 bases for V and 5 bases for J; bases not matched to a gene: 6. Germline CDR1 reads PRHDT; CDR2 reads FYEKMQ (reference sequence). The DNA for the CDR3 is TGTGCCAGCAGCACACTAGCGGGAGGGCCTAACGAGCAGTACTTC. It encodes CASSTLAGGPNEQYF.

This chain joins TRBV7-8 and TRBJ2-7; D call uncertain. CDR1 is SGHVS and CDR2 is FQNEAQ in the germline V gene. With 2 bases removed from V and 3 bases from J, the gap between germline ends came to 8 bases. The CDR3 spans 13 residues. The CDR3 nucleotides read TGTGCCAGCAGCTTATTAGATAACTACGAGCAGTACTTC. This codes for CASSLLDNYEQYF.

This clone was seen a single time. This CDR3 is also generated by other DNA sequences in the sample. The chain couples TRBV28 to TRBJ2-5, with D hard to call. V was shortened by 1 base and J by 2 bases, with 5 bases between the two germline ends. Germline V gives CDR1 MDHEN, CDR2 SYDVKM. This CDR3 contains 13 residues. Written as DNA, the CDR3 is TGTGCCAGCAGTTTATACTCGCAAGAGACCCAGTACTTC. Translated: CASSLYSQETQYF.

This clone showed up just once. The J gene is TRBJ2-1, the V gene TRBV7-8, with 9 bases fitting TRBD2. The CDR3 loop spans 17 amino acids. Germline loops: CDR1 SGHVS, CDR2 FQNEAQ. The J segment lost 3 bases and the V segment lost 5 bases, leaving 11 bases of the junction unmatched. The CDR3, as DNA: TGTGCCAGCAGCCCGCCATTTAGCGGGAGAAGCTACAATGAGCAGTTCTTC. Amino acid sequence: CASSPPFSGRSYNEQFF.

This clone was observed a single time. The chain has TRBV6-1 and TRBJ1-3; D is undetermined. Germline-derived CDR1 and CDR2 are MNHNS and SASEGT. The CDR3 extends over 15 amino acids. With 5 bases removed from V and 0 bases from J, the gap between germline ends came to 11 bases. The CDR3 DNA sequence: TGTGCCAGCAGTCAAACGGTGTACTCTGGAAACACCATATATTTT. Amino acids: CASSQTVYSGNTIYF.

V gene TRBV14 combines with J gene TRBJ2-1; TRBD1 might be the D (5 bases). Germline V gives CDR1 SGHDN, CDR2 FVKESK. The CDR3 has 16 residues. Trimming removed 1 base at V and 4 bases at J, with 14 bases between. DNA for the CDR3: TGTGCCAGCAGCCAAGTCTTGGGGCCAGGATACAATGAGCAGTTCTTC. Its protein product is CASSQVLGPGYNEQFF.

As for this clone: Other DNA sequences of this sample code for an identical CDR3. The V gene is TRBV27, the J gene TRBJ2-1; 9 bases fit TRBD2. The length of the CDR3 is 15 residues. V shed 2 bases and J 6 bases; nucleotides not matched to a gene: 5. Germline values: CDR1 MNHEY, CDR2 SMNVEV (reference sequence). Here the CDR3 reads CASSLGSGGFNEQFF. In nucleotides, the CDR3 is TGTGCCAGCAGTTTAGGGAGCGGGGGGTTCAATGAGCAGTTCTTC.

The rearrangement links TRBV2 to TRBJ2-1; D is ambiguous. This CDR3 is built from 16 residues. V lost 0 bases to trimming and J lost 12 bases, with 21 bases between them. Looked up from germline, CDR1 is SNHLY and CDR2 is FYNNEI. CDR3 nucleotides: TGTGCCAGCAGTGAAGCGAGTGGACCTCCATTCATCCGGCAGTTCTTC. It specifies CASSEASGPPFIRQFF.

The V call is TRBV7-9, the J call TRBJ2-3; D is unresolved. CDR1 and CDR2 from the germline V gene are SEHNR and FQNEAQ (reference sequence). V lost 1 base and J 0 bases, leaving 5 bases between the germline ends. The CDR3 is made up of 14 amino acids. The CDR3 DNA reads TGTGCCAGCAGCTTAGAGGGAAGCACAGATACGCAGTATTTT. Amino acid sequence: CASSLEGSTDTQYF.